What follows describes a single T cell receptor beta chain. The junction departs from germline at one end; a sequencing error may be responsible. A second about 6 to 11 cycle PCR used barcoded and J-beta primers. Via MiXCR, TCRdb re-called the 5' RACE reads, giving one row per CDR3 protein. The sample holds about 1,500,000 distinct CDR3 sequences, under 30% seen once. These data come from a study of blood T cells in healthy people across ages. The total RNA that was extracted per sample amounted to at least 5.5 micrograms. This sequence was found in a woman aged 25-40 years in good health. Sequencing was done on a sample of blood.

CDR3 bases: TGTGCCAGCAACTTAGCGCCCGGGCGAAGGTATGGCTACACCTTC. Amino acid sequence: CASNLAPGRRYGYTF. The chain links TRBV7-2 to TRBJ1-2; D is uncertain. The CDR3 consists of 15 residues. Germline V gene data show CDR1 as SGHTA and CDR2 as FQGNSA. Full variable domain (rest looked up from reference TRBV7-2 and TRBJ1-2): GAGVSQSPSNKVTEKGKDVELRCDPISGHTALYWYRQSLGQGLEFLIYFQGNSAPDKSGLPSDRFSAERTGGSVSTLTIQRTQQEDSAVYLCASNLAPGRRYGYTFGSGTRLTVV.